A selection of T cell receptor beta chains follows, all from one sample in a study of early stage breast cancer tumors. Sequenced by immunoSEQ multiplex PCR; TCRdb stores in-frame clones only, minus some. The table records about 50,000 clones, 65% to 90% of them present only once. The sample taken for sequencing was blood. These receptor sequences come from a person between 50 and 60 years old with breast cancer. Both conserved end residues are part of each CDR3. D genes are given only for firm matches. Where a row states a size, it is once, few, many or the class of an expanded clone; other rows omit it.

j_gene	abundance	d_gene	v_gene	CDR3aa	CDR3nt
TRBJ2-1	NA	NA	TRBV7-2	CASSVISGSTYNEQFF	TGTGCCAGCAGCGTCATATCAGGGTCCACCTACAATGAGCAGTTCTTC
TRBJ2-7	NA	NA	TRBV15	CATSRDTSYEQYF	TGTGCCACTTCTAGGGACACCTCCTACGAGCAGTACTTC
TRBJ1-1	few	TRBD1	TRBV6-1	CASSPGQGGFEAFF	TGTGCCAGCAGCCCGGGACAGGGGGGGTTTGAAGCTTTCTTT
TRBJ2-1	NA	TRBD2	TRBV30	CAWSASPGLARNEQFF	TGTGCCTGGAGTGCTTCCCCGGGACTAGCCCGCAATGAGCAGTTCTTC
TRBJ2-3	NA	NA	TRBV18	CASSRYQPEPDTQYF	TGTGCCAGCTCACGGTACCAGCCCGAACCAGATACGCAGTATTTT
TRBJ2-1	once	NA	TRBV7-9	CASSFPGRGYNEQFF	TGTGCCAGCAGCTTCCCGGGCCGGGGCTACAATGAGCAGTTCTTC
TRBJ2-7	NA	TRBD1	TRBV6-5	CASSYRTGVYEQYF	TGTGCCAGCAGTTACAGAACAGGGGTCTACGAGCAGTACTTC
TRBJ1-5	NA	NA	TRBV27	CASSPLAGHQPQHF	TGTGCCAGCAGTCCCTTGGCAGGGCATCAGCCCCAGCATTTT
TRBJ2-6	once	NA	TRBV6-1	CASRGVPGGANVLTF	TGTGCCAGCAGAGGGGTCCCAGGGGGGGCCAACGTCCTGACTTTC
TRBJ2-7	NA	NA	TRBV7-2	CASSLEARGYEQYF	TGTGCCAGCAGCTTAGAGGCTAGGGGGTACGAGCAGTACTTC
TRBJ2-5	NA	NA	TRBV5-1	CASSFGGRRGTQYF	TGCGCCAGCAGCTTCGGGGGCCGGAGGGGGACCCAGTACTTC
TRBJ1-5	NA	NA	TRBV2	CASSDLDWNQPQHF	TGTGCCAGCAGTGATTTAGATTGGAATCAGCCCCAGCATTTT
TRBJ1-2	NA	NA	TRBV27	CASRLLQANYGYTF	TGTGCCAGCAGACTCTTACAGGCTAACTATGGCTACACCTTC
TRBJ1-4	few	NA	TRBV6-5	CASSYLTGLGEKLFF	TGTGCCAGCAGTTACCTGACAGGCCTCGGTGAAAAACTGTTTTTT
TRBJ2-4	NA	TRBD2	TRBV19	CASSILAGDIQYF	TGTGCCAGTAGTATACTAGCGGGAGATATTCAGTACTTC
TRBJ2-5	NA	NA	TRBV18	CASSLTDLQETQYF	TGTGCCAGCTCATTGACAGATCTTCAAGAGACCCAGTACTTC
TRBJ2-7	NA	NA	TRBV9	CASSVSERGSDEQYF	TGTGCCAGCAGCGTGAGCGAGAGAGGTTCCGACGAGCAGTACTTC
TRBJ2-2	NA	NA	TRBV2	CASSRQHTGELFF	TGTGCCAGCAGTCGACAGCATACCGGGGAGCTGTTTTTT
TRBJ2-1	NA	NA	TRBV7-3	CASSLNAGISYNEQFF	TGTGCCAGCAGCCTAAACGCGGGGATTTCCTACAATGAGCAGTTCTTC
TRBJ1-2	NA	TRBD1	TRBV18	CASSPLPGTGMYGYTF	TGTGCCAGCTCACCACTTCCCGGGACAGGGATGTATGGCTACACCTTC
TRBJ2-2	NA	TRBD1	TRBV10-3	CASNRGGGELFF	TGTGCCTCCAACAGGGGCGGCGGGGAGCTGTTTTTT
TRBJ2-1	once	TRBD2	TRBV30	CAGPSKGLAGGYEQFF	TGTGCCGGCCCGTCGAAGGGACTAGCGGGGGGTTATGAGCAGTTCTTC
TRBJ2-7	NA	NA	TRBV21-1	CASFLVGSREQYF	TGTGCCAGCTTCCTCGTGGGGAGTCGCGAGCAGTACTTC
TRBJ2-7	NA	TRBD1	TRBV18	CASSPLPGQANYEQYF	TGTGCCAGCTCACCACTACCGGGACAGGCAAACTACGAGCAGTACTTC
TRBJ2-7	few	NA	TRBV7-2	CASSLLLTFYEQYF	TGTGCCAGCAGCTTGCTTCTGACCTTCTACGAGCAGTACTTC
TRBJ1-2	NA	TRBD1	TRBV6-5	CASSYSEGQVGYGYTF	TGTGCCAGCAGTTACTCCGAGGGACAGGTTGGCTATGGCTACACCTTC
TRBJ2-1	few	NA	TRBV5-6	CASSLVPSGYNEQFF	TGTGCCAGCAGCTTGGTTCCCAGCGGGTACAATGAGCAGTTCTTC
TRBJ2-3	NA	NA	TRBV5-5	CASSLKDSPTDTQYF	TGTGCCAGCAGCTTGAAGGACAGTCCCACAGATACGCAGTATTTT
TRBJ2-5	NA	TRBD2	TRBV6-5	CASRRLAVQETQYF	TGTGCCAGCAGACGACTAGCGGTACAAGAGACCCAGTACTTC
TRBJ2-3	few	NA	TRBV7-2	CASSLGVGGQSDTQYF	TGTGCCAGCAGCTTGGGAGTGGGGGGCCAATCAGATACGCAGTATTTT
TRBJ2-2	NA	NA	TRBV6-6	CASIRRVGTGELFF	TGTGCCAGCATTCGCAGGGTGGGAACCGGGGAGCTGTTTTTT
TRBJ1-4	NA	NA	TRBV5-1	CASSLQPATNEKLFF	TGCGCCAGCAGCTTACAGCCCGCAACTAATGAAAAACTGTTTTTT
TRBJ2-1	NA	NA	TRBV10-1	CASSESTSGRQFF	TGCGCCAGCAGTGAGTCGACGAGCGGGCGGCAGTTCTTC
TRBJ1-2	once	TRBD1	TRBV18	CASSPGTDYGYTF	TGTGCCAGCTCACCCGGGACAGACTATGGCTACACCTTC
TRBJ2-5	NA	TRBD2	TRBV7-2	CASSLTSGTGETQYF	TGTGCCAGCAGCTTGACTAGCGGGACTGGAGAGACCCAGTACTTC
TRBJ1-2	NA	NA	TRBV19	CASTPLGGYGYTF	TGTGCCAGTACCCCCTTGGGGGGGTATGGCTACACCTTC
TRBJ1-4	NA	NA	TRBV6-6	CASSTGTAYNEKLFF	TGTGCCAGCAGTACTGGGACCGCTTATAATGAAAAACTGTTTTTT
TRBJ2-3	NA	TRBD2	TRBV19	CASSTGLVGTDTQYF	TGTGCCAGTAGTACCGGACTAGTCGGCACAGATACGCAGTATTTT
TRBJ1-2	NA	NA	TRBV10-3	CAIGGGGGAGGYTF	TGTGCCATCGGTGGGGGCGGGGGTGCTGGTGGCTACACCTTC
TRBJ1-1	NA	TRBD1	TRBV30	CAWTLQGARTEAFF	TGTGCCTGGACCCTGCAGGGGGCGAGGACTGAAGCTTTCTTT
TRBJ2-3	NA	NA	TRBV7-9	CASSLTEIDTQYF	TGTGCCAGCAGCTTAACGGAGATAGATACGCAGTATTTT
TRBJ1-1	NA	NA	TRBV18	CASSPYQNTEAFF	TGTGCCAGCTCACCATATCAGAACACTGAAGCTTTCTTT
TRBJ1-1	NA	NA	TRBV27	CASSLAGANTEAFF	TGTGCCAGCAGTTTAGCAGGGGCGAACACTGAAGCTTTCTTT
TRBJ2-1	NA	TRBD2	TRBV5-6	CASSRTSGRVNNEQFF	TGTGCCAGCAGCCGGACTAGCGGGAGGGTCAACAATGAGCAGTTCTTC
TRBJ1-4	NA	NA	TRBV18	CASSPQTQAVTNEKLFF	TGTGCCAGCTCACCCCAAACACAGGCTGTAACTAATGAAAAACTGTTTTTT
TRBJ2-1	few	NA	TRBV4-2	CASSQDETTRNEQFF	TGTGCCAGCAGCCAAGATGAGACTACCCGGAATGAGCAGTTCTTC
TRBJ1-5	NA	TRBD1	TRBV19	CASSIQGTGYSNQPQHF	TGTGCCAGTAGTATTCAGGGGACAGGGTATAGCAATCAGCCCCAGCATTTT
TRBJ1-1	NA	NA	TRBV6-1	CAVWVTVNTEAFF	TGTGCCGTCTGGGTGACAGTTAACACTGAAGCTTTCTTT
TRBJ1-5	NA	TRBD1	TRBV6-1	CASRPGQGEQPQHF	TGTGCCAGCAGGCCGGGACAGGGAGAACAGCCCCAGCATTTT
TRBJ2-1	NA	TRBD2	TRBV6-5	CASTGTSGREEQFF	TGTGCCAGCACCGGGACTAGCGGGAGGGAGGAGCAGTTCTTC
TRBJ2-2	NA	NA	TRBV28	CASKPEFILGEHTGELFF	TGTGCCAGCAAACCGGAGTTTATATTGGGGGAGCACACCGGGGAGCTGTTTTTT
TRBJ1-1	NA	NA	TRBV5-1	CASSLAGGEGKAFF	TGCGCCAGCAGCCTTGCAGGAGGGGAAGGAAAAGCTTTCTTT
TRBJ1-1	NA	TRBD1	TRBV9	CASSVGTGAEAFF	TGTGCCAGCAGCGTAGGGACAGGGGCGGAAGCTTTCTTT
TRBJ2-3	NA	TRBD2	TRBV5-6	CASSRPGLAGGGPTDTQYF	TGTGCCAGCAGCCGACCGGGACTAGCGGGAGGGGGGCCGACAGATACGCAGTATTTT
TRBJ1-1	few	TRBD1	TRBV19	CASSRLGQMNEAFF	TGTGCCAGTAGCCGCTTGGGACAGATGAATGAAGCTTTCTTT
TRBJ2-3	NA	TRBD2	TRBV10-3	CAAATGTSGGAVDTQYF	TGTGCCGCAGCCACCGGGACTAGCGGGGGGGCCGTGGATACGCAGTATTTT
TRBJ1-1	NA	NA	TRBV28	CASSYRAGAFF	TGTGCCAGCAGTTACAGGGCGGGAGCTTTCTTT
TRBJ2-7	NA	NA	TRBV5-1	CASSPNVSPRYEQYF	TGCGCCAGCAGCCCAAACGTCAGCCCGAGGTACGAGCAGTACTTC
TRBJ2-3	NA	TRBD2	TRBV7-3	CASSLRPPTSGSTDTQYF	TGTGCCAGCAGCTTACGCCCCCCGACTAGCGGGAGTACAGATACGCAGTATTTT
TRBJ2-6	NA	NA	TRBV7-3	CASSLQGSIGANVLTF	TGTGCCAGCAGCTTACAGGGCAGTATCGGGGCCAACGTCCTGACTTTC